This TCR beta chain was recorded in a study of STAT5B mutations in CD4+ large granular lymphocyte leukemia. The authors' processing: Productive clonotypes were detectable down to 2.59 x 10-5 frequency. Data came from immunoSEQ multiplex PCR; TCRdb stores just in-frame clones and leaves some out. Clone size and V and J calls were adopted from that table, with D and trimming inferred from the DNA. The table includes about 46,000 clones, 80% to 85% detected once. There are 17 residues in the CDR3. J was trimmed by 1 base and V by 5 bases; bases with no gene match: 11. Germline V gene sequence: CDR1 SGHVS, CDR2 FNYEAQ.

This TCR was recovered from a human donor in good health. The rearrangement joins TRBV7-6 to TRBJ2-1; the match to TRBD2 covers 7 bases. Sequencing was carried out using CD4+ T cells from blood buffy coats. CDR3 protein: CASSLFSWGGSYNEQFF. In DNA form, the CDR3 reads TGTGCCAGCAGCCTTTTTTCCTGGGGGGGATCCTACAATGAGCAGTTCTTC.